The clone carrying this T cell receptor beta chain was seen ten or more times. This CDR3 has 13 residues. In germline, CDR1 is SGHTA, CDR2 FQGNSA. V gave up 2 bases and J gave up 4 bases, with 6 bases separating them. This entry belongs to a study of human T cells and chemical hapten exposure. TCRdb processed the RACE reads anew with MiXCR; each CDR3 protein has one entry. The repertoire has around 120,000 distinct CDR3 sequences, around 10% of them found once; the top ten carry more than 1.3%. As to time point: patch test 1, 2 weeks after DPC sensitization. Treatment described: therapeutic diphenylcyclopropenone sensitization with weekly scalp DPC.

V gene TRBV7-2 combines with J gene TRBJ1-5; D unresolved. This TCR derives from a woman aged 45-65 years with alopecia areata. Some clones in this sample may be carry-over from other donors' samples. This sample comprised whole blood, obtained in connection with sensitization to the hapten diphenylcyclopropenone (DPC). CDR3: CASSLQENQPQHF. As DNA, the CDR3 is TGTGCCAGCAGCTTACAGGAGAATCAGCCCCAGCATTTT.